These 10 T cell receptor beta chains came from one sample sequenced in a study of tumor-infiltrating lymphocytes in primary liver carcinoma. From unsorted bulk tissue weighing about 20-32 mg, DNA and RNA were co-extracted. The investigators made TCR beta cDNA from approximately 510 ng total RNA, using a constant-region primer. Libraries of TCR beta came from three nested multiplex PCR rounds with slightly modified ARM-PCR. With TRBV1-TRBV30 forward primers and a C-beta reverse primer, the first two PCR rounds were run for approximately 10 cycles each. TCRdb passed the multiplex PCR reads through MiXCR, listing each CDR3 protein once. The table shows approximately 46,000 distinct CDR3 sequences, with 75% occurring only once. Sequencing was performed on tumor-adjacent normal liver tissue. These receptors were obtained from a woman between 25 and 40 years old with primary liver carcinoma and hepatitis B virus infection.

In nucleotides, the CDR3 is TGCGTCAGTTCTTGGGAGGGACAGGGGGCGACTGAAGCTTTCTTT. This sequence encodes CVSSWEGQGATEAFF. This rearrangement joins TRBV10-2 to TRBJ1-1, with 12 bases that match TRBD1. The CDR3 length is 15 residues. Per germline, CDR1 WSHSY and CDR2 SAAADI.

Of note for this clonotype: At one boundary the junction diverges from the germline segment, which might be a read error. The rearrangement links TRBV4-3 to TRBJ2-1; the D gene is possibly TRBD2 (6 bases). The germline gives CDR1 LGHNA, CDR2 YSLEER. The CDR3 runs 16 residues. The CDR3 reads CASNQDAGISYNGQFF. In nucleotides, the CDR3 is TGCGCCAGCAACCAAGATGCGGGAATCTCCTACAATGGGCAGTTCTTC.

Worth noting for this clonotype: A much larger clone sits a single nucleotide away, making a read error possible. V and J are TRBV4-3 and TRBJ2-5; D gene uncertain. In germline, CDR1 is LGHNA, CDR2 YSLEER. CDR3 length equals 13 residues. CDR3: CASSQDCMEIQYF. DNA of the CDR3: TGCGCCAGCAGCCAAGATTGCATGGAGATCCAGTACTTC.

A note on this clonotype: A read error may account for a junction end that differs from germline. The chain combines TRBV6-1 with TRBJ1-6; D gene uncertain. The length of the CDR3 is 13 residues. The V gene's germline CDR1 is MNHNS and CDR2 SASEGT. DNA for the CDR3: TGCGACACGGCGGCGGGGAATAATTCACCCCTCCACTTT. This translates into CDTAAGNNSPLHF.

Only a few counts were recorded for this clonotype. This chain joins TRBV7-2 and TRBJ2-5, with D possibly called TRBD1 or TRBD2 (7 bases each). Germline V lookup: CDR1 SGHTA, CDR2 FQGNSA. Trimming cost V 7 bases and J 5 bases, with 20 bases left between them. There are 15 residues in the CDR3. CDR3: CASNRRGGGVETQYF. The CDR3 DNA reads TGTGCCAGCAACAGGCGGGGAGGGGGCGTCGAGACCCAGTACTTC. The full variable domain, with the rest looked up from reference TRBV7-2 and TRBJ2-5, is GAGVSQSPSNKVTEKGKDVELRCDPISGHTALYWYRQSLGQGLEFLIYFQGNSAPDKSGLPSDRFSAERTGGSVSTLTIQRTQQEDSAVYLCASNRRGGGVETQYFGPGTRLLVL.

On this clonotype itself: Germline is not matched at one junction end, which may reflect a read error. The V call is TRBV7-8, the J call TRBJ2-1, with D possibly being TRBD2 (7 bases). CDR1 SGHVS and CDR2 FQNEAQ come from the germline V gene. The CDR3 is 15 amino acids. The CDR3 DNA sequence: TGTGCAAGCAGCTCCGGACAAGGGAGGGACAATGGGCAGTTCTTC. This translates into CASSSGQGRDNGQFF.

A note on this clonotype: One base away lies a much larger clone, so this may be a sequencing read error. This chain links TRBV30 with TRBJ1-5; TRBD1 matches at 7 bases. CDR3 length: 15 residues. The V and J ends lost 1 base and 5 bases, in that order; junction bases with no gene match: 8. Germline V gene sequence: CDR1 GTSNPN, CDR2 SVGIG (reference sequence). Here the CDR3 DNA reads TGTGCCTGGAGTGGGGGAGGGGGCACCTATCAGCCCCAGCATTTT. Protein product: CAWSGGGGTYQPQHF.

Notes on this clonotype: One junction end does not reproduce the germline sequence, and a read error may be involved. The chain combines TRBV30 with TRBJ2-6; no firm D call. The germline CDR1 and CDR2 sequences are GTSNPN and SVGIG (reference sequence). The length of the CDR3 is 15 residues. The CDR3 bases are TGTGCCTGGGTAGTGGGTTGGTCTGGGGTCAACGTCCTGACTTTC. This translates into CAWVVGWSGVNVLTF.

The chain recombines TRBV28 with TRBJ2-3; maybe TRBD2 (6 bases). Germline-derived CDR1 and CDR2 are MDHEN and SYDVKM. The V end was cut by 6 bases, the J end by 7 bases, with 26 bases between. This CDR3 is built from 17 residues. The CDR3 sequence is CASRGRYGTPEAYTQYF. The CDR3 DNA reads TGTGCCAGCAGAGGACGGTATGGGACTCCCGAGGCATATACGCAGTATTTT.

V is TRBV7-9 and J is TRBJ2-7, with 7 bases aligning to TRBD2. CDR1 SEHNR and CDR2 FQNEAQ come from the germline V gene (reference sequence). The CDR3 is 14 amino acids. V lost 9 bases to trimming and J lost 4 bases; unmatched junction nucleotides: 12. CDR3 in amino acids: CASNSGGLSYEQYF. CDR3 coding DNA: TGTGCCAGTAACTCGGGAGGCCTCTCATACGAGCAGTACTTC.